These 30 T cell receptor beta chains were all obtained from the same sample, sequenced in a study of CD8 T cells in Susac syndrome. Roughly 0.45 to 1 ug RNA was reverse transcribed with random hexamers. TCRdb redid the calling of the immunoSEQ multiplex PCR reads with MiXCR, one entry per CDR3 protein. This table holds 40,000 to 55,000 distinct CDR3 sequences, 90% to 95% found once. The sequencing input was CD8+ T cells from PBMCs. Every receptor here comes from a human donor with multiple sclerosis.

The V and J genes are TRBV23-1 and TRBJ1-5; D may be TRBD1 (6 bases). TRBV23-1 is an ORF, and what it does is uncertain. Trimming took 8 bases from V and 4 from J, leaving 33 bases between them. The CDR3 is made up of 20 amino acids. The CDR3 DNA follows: TGCGCCAGCCGTCCCAACGGGGGCCTTAACCCGAACATAGCAAATCAGCCCCAGCATTTT. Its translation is CASRPNGGLNPNIANQPQHF.

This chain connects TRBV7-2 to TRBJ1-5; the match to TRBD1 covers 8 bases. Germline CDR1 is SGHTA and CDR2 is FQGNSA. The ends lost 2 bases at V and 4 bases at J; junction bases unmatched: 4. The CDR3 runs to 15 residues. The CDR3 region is CASSLPTGANQPQHF. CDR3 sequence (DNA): TGTGCCAGCAGCTTACCGACAGGGGCAAATCAGCCCCAGCATTTT.

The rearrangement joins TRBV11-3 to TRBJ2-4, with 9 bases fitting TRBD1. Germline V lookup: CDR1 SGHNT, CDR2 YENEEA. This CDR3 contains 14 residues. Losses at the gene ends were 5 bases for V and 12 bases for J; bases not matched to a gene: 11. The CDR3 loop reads CASSTRDRALDQYF. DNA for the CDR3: TGTGCCAGCAGCACGCGGGACAGGGCCCTGGATCAGTACTTC.

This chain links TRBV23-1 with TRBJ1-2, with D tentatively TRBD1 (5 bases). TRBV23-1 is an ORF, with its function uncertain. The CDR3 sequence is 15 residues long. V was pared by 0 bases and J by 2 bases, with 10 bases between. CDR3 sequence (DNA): TGCGCCAGCAGTCAATCGGCCAGGGCGAACTATGGCTACACCTTC. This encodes CASSQSARANYGYTF.

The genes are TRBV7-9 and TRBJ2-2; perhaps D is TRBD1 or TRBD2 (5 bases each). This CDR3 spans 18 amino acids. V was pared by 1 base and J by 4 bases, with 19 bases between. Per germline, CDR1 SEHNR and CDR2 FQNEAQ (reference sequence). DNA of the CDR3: TGTGCCAGCAGCTTAGACAGCCAGTGGGAAGGGACCACCGGGGAGCTGTTTTTT. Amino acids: CASSLDSQWEGTTGELFF. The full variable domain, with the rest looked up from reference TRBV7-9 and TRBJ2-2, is DTGVSQNPRHKITKRGQNVTFRCDPISEHNRLYWYRQTLGQGPEFLTYFQNEAQLEKSRLLSDRFSAERPKGSFSTLEIQRTEQGDSAMYLCASSLDSQWEGTTGELFFGEGSRLTVL.

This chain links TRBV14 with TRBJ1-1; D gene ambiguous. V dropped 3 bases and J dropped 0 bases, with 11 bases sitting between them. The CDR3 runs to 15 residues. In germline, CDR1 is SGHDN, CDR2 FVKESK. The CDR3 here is CASSHRTELNTEAFF. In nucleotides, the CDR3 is TGTGCCAGCAGCCATCGGACGGAACTGAACACTGAAGCTTTCTTT.

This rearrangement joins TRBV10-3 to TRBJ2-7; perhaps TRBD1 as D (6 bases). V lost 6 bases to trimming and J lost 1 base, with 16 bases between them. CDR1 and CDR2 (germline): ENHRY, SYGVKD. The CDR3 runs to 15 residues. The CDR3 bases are TGTGCCATCAGGGAGAGAGGGGGTACGTCCTACGAGCAGTACTTC. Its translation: CAIRERGGTSYEQYF.

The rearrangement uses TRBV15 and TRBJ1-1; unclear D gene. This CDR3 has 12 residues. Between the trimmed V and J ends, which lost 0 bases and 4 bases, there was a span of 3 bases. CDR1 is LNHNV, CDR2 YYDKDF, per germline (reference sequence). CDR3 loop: CATSRDITEAFF. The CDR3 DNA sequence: TGTGCCACCAGCAGAGATATCACTGAAGCTTTCTTT. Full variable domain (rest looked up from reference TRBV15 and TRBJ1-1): DAMVIQNPRYQVTQFGKPVTLSCSQTLNHNVMYWYQQKSSQAPKLLFHYYDKDFNNEADTPDNFQSRRPNTSFCFLDIRSPGLGDTAMYLCATSRDITEAFFGQGTRLTVV.

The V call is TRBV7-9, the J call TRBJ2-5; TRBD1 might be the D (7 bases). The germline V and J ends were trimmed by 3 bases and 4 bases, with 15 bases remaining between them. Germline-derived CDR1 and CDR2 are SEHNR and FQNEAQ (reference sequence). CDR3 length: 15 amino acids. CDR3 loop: CASSFSLRDRETQYF. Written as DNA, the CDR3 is TGTGCCAGCAGCTTTTCTCTGCGGGACAGAGAGACCCAGTACTTC. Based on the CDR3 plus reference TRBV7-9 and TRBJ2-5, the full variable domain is DTGVSQNPRHKITKRGQNVTFRCDPISEHNRLYWYRQTLGQGPEFLTYFQNEAQLEKSRLLSDRFSAERPKGSFSTLEIQRTEQGDSAMYLCASSFSLRDRETQYFGPGTRLLVL.

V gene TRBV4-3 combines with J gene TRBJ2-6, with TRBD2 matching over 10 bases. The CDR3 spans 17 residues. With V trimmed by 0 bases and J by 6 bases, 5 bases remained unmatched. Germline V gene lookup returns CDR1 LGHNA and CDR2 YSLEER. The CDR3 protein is CASSQDASGGEANVLTF. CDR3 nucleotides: TGCGCCAGCAGCCAAGATGCTAGCGGGGGTGAGGCCAACGTCCTGACTTTC.

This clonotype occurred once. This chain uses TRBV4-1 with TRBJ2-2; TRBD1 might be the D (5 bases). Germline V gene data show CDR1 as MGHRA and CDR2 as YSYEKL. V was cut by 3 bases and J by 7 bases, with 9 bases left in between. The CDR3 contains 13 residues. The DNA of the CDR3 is TGCGCCAGCAGCCATTCCAGGGACGGGGAGCTGTTTTTT. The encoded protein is CASSHSRDGELFF.

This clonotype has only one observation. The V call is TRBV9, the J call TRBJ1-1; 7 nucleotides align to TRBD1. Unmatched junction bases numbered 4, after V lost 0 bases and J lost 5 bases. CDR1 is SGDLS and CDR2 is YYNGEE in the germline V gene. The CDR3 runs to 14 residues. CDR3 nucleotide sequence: TGTGCCAGCAGCGTAGTGCAGGGGGGGACTGAAGCTTTCTTT. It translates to CASSVVQGGTEAFF. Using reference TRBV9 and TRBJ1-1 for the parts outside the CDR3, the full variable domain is DSGVTQTPKHLITATGQRVTLRCSPRSGDLSVYWYQQSLDQGLQFLIQYYNGEERAKGNILERFSAQQFPDLHSELNLSSLELGDSALYFCASSVVQGGTEAFFGQGTRLTVV.

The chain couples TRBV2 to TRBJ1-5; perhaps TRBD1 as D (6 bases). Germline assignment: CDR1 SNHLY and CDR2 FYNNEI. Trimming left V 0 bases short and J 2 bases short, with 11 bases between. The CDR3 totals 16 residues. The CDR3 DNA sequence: TGTGCCAGCAGTGAAGCTACCAGGGGTGGCAATCAGCCCCAGCATTTT. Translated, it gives CASSEATRGGNQPQHF.

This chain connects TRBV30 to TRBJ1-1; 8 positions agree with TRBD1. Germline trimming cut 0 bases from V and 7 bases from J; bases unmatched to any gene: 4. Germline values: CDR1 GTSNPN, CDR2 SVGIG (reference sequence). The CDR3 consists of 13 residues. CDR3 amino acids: CAWSVRGRREAFF. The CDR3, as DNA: TGTGCCTGGAGTGTCAGGGGGCGCCGTGAAGCTTTCTTT.

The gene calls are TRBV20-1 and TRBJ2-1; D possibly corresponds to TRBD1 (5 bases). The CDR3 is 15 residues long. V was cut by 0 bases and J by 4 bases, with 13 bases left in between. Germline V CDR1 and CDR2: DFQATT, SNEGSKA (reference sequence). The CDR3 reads CSARDLQGSYNEQFF. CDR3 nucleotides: TGCAGTGCTAGAGATCTCCAGGGTTCGTACAATGAGCAGTTCTTC.

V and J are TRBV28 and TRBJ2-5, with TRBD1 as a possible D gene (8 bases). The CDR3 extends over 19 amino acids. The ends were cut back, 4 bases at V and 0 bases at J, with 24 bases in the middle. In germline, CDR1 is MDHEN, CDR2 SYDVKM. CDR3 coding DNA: TGTGCCAGCAGTTCTGATTTCCACAGGGGGGGCTGGTACCAAGAGACCCAGTACTTC. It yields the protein CASSSDFHRGGWYQETQYF.

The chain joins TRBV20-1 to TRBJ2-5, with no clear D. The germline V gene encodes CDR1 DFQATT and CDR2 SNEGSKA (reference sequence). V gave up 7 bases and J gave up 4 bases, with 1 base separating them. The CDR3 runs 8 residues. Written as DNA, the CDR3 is TGCAGTGGAGAGACCCAGTACTTC. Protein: CSGETQYF.

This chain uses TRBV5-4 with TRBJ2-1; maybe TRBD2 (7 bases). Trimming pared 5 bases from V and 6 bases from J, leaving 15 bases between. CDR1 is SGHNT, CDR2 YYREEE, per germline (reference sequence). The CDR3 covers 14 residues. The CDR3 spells CASRHGGPGNEQFF. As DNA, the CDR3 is TGTGCCAGCAGACACGGGGGGCCTGGCAATGAGCAGTTCTTC. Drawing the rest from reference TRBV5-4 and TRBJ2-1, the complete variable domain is ETGVTQSPTHLIKTRGQQVTLRCSSQSGHNTVSWYQQALGQGPQFIFQYYREEENGRGNFPPRFSGLQFPNYSSELNVNALELDDSALYLCASRHGGPGNEQFFGPGTRLTVL.

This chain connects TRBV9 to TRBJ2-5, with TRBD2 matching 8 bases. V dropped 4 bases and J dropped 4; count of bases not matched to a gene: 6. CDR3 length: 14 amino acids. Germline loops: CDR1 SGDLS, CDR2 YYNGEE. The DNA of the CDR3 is TGTGCCAGCAGCCTAGATGGACTAGCAGAGACCCAGTACTTC. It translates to CASSLDGLAETQYF.

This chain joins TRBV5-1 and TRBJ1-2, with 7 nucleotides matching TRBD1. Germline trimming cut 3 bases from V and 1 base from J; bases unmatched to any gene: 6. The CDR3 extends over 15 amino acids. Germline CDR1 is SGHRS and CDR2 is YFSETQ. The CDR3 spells CASSSMTGSNYGYTF. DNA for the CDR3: TGCGCCAGCAGCTCAATGACAGGGAGTAACTATGGCTACACCTTC. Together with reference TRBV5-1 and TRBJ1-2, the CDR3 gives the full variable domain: KAGVTQTPRYLIKTRGQQVTLSCSPISGHRSVSWYQQTPGQGLQFLFEYFSETQRNKGNFPGRFSGRQFSNSRSEMNVSTLELGDSALYLCASSSMTGSNYGYTFGSGTRLTVV.

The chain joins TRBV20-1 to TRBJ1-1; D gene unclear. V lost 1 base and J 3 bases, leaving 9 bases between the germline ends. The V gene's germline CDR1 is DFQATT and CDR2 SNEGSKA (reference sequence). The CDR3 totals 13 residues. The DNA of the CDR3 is TGCAGTGCTAGAGGGGTCCAGGACACTGAAGCTTTCTTT. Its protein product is CSARGVQDTEAFF.

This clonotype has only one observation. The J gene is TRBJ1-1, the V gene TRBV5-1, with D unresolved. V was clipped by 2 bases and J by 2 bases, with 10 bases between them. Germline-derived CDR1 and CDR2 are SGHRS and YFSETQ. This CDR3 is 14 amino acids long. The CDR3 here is CASSFRYQNTEAFF. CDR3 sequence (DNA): TGCGCCAGCAGCTTCCGATACCAAAACACTGAAGCTTTCTTT.

Here the CDR3 DNA reads TGTGCCAGCAGCTTTGGGTCGGGTGGCTACACCTTC. Translation gives CASSFGSGGYTF. The V gene is TRBV5-6, the J gene TRBJ1-2; D gene unclear. V was pared by 2 bases and J by 7 bases, with 9 bases between. The CDR3 covers 12 residues. Per the germline V gene, CDR1 is SGHDT and CDR2 is YYEEEE.

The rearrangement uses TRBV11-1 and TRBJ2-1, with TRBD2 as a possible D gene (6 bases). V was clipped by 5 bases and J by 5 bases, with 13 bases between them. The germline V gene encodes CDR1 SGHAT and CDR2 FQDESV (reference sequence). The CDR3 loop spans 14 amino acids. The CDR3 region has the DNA TGTGCCAGCAGCGGGGACTGGGGGAACAATGAGCAGTTCTTC. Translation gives CASSGDWGNNEQFF.

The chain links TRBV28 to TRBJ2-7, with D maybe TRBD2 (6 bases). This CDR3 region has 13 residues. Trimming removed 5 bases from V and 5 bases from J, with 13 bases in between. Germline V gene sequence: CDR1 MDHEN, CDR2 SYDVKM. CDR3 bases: TGTGCCAGCAGTCAATTCGGCGGGGACGAGCAGTACTTC. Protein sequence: CASSQFGGDEQYF.

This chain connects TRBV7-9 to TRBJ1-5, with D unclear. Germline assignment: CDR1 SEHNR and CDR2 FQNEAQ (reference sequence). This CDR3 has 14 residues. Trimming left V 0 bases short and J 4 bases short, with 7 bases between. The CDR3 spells CASSLAQPNQPQHF. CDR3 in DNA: TGTGCCAGCAGCTTAGCCCAGCCTAATCAGCCCCAGCATTTT.

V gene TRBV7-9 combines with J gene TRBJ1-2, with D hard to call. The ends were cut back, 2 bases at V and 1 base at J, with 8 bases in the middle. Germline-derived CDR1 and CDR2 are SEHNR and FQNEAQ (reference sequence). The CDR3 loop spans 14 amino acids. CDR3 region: CASSLPGNNYGYTF. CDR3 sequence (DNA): TGTGCCAGCAGCTTACCCGGGAATAACTATGGCTACACCTTC.

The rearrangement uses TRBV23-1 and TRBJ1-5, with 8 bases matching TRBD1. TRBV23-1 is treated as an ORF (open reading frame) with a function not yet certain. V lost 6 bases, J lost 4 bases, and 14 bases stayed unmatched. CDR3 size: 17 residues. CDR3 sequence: CASRLKMDREWNQPQHF. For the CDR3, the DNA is TGCGCCAGCAGACTAAAAATGGACAGGGAATGGAATCAGCCCCAGCATTTT.

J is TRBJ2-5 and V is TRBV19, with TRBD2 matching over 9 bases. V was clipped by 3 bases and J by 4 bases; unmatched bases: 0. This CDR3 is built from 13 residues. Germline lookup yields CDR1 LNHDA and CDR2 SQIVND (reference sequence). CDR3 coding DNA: TGTGCCAGTAGTATGACTAGCGGAGAGACCCAGTACTTC. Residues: CASSMTSGETQYF.

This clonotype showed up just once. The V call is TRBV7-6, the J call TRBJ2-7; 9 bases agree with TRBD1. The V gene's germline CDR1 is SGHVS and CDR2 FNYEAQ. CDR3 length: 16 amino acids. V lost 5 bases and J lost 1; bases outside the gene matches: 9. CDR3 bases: TGTGCCAGCAGCGGCCACAGGGGGCGAGGGTCCTACGAGCAGTACTTC. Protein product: CASSGHRGRGSYEQYF.